This T cell receptor (beta chain) was captured in a study of T cells in Graves' hyperthyroidism and ophthalmopathy. Amplification yielded TCR beta CDR3 regions, with RNA transcripts as the source. During a first-round RT-PCR of the TCR CDR3, the HTBI primer set was used. TCRdb passed the multiplex PCR reads through MiXCR, listing each CDR3 protein once. Of under 400,000 distinct CDR3 sequences listed, roughly 18% were seen once; the top ten hold around 50%. Looked up from germline, CDR1 is GTSNPN and CDR2 is SVGIG (reference sequence). CDR3 length equals 13 residues. V lost 2 bases and J 3 bases, leaving 8 bases between the germline ends. Turning to this clonotype: A much larger clone lies a single base off, so this may be a read error. The conserved phenylalanine or tryptophan is not found at the CDR3 terminus, so this likely reflects a read error.

The V and J genes are TRBV30 and TRBJ1-5; D call uncertain. The sequenced sample was blood. This clonotype was sampled from a woman aged 45-65 years with Graves' hyperthyroidism. The CDR3 reads CAWSWEDNQPQHL. The CDR3 DNA sequence: TGTGCCTGGAGTTGGGAGGACAATCAGCCCCAGCATCTT.